Each of the 32 T cell receptor beta chains below was sequenced from the same sample in a study of blood T cell repertoires in COVID-19. Measured with immunoSEQ multiplex PCR; TCRdb has only the in-frame clones, and not every one. The profile shows approximately 250,000 clones, under 90% of them singletons. The sample taken for sequencing was peripheral blood. Every receptor here comes from a human donor in a cohort sampled during active COVID-19.

V and J are TRBV7-2 and TRBJ1-2; possibly TRBD1 for D (6 bases). Germline V lookup: CDR1 SGHTA, CDR2 FQGNSA. The germline V and J ends were trimmed by 2 bases and 6 bases, with 16 bases remaining between them. CDR3 size: 15 residues. CDR3 protein: CASSLNPQGWDGYTF. Written as DNA, the CDR3 is TGTGCCAGCAGCTTAAACCCACAGGGATGGGATGGCTACACCTTC.

The rearrangement uses TRBV7-6 and TRBJ2-3; D possibly corresponds to TRBD2 (5 bases). V gave up 5 bases and J gave up 5 bases, with 20 bases separating them. CDR1 SGHVS and CDR2 FNYEAQ come from the germline V gene. CDR3 length equals 16 residues. The CDR3 spells CASSPQASMGGDTQYF. CDR3 DNA sequence: TGTGCCAGCAGCCCTCAGGCTAGCATGGGTGGAGATACGCAGTATTTT. The full variable domain, rest sourced from reference TRBV7-6 and TRBJ2-3, is GAGVSQSPRYKVTKRGQDVALRCDPISGHVSLYWYRQALGQGPEFLTYFNYEAQQDKSGLPNDRFSAERPEGSISTLTIQRTEQRDSAMYRCASSPQASMGGDTQYFGPGTRLTVL.

The chain links TRBV7-9 to TRBJ1-1; no clear D gene. Trimming took 4 bases from V and 2 from J, leaving 14 bases between them. Germline lookup yields CDR1 SEHNR and CDR2 FQNEAQ (reference sequence). The CDR3 has 15 amino acids. CDR3 sequence reads: CASSSHPGVNTEAFF. CDR3 DNA: TGTGCCAGCAGCTCTCATCCGGGAGTTAACACTGAAGCTTTCTTT.

This CDR3 reads CASSYPSSGIRGEQFF. The CDR3 DNA reads TGTGCCAGCAGTTACCCGTCCAGCGGGATAAGGGGGGAGCAGTTCTTC. The J gene is TRBJ2-1, the V gene TRBV6-2 or TRBV6-3, with D possibly being TRBD2 (7 bases). V was shortened by 2 bases and J by 10 bases, with 21 bases between the two germline ends. This CDR3 contains 16 residues. The germline CDR1 and CDR2 sequences are MNHEY and SVGEGT.

The chain combines TRBV19 with TRBJ1-1; unclear D gene. The V gene's germline CDR1 is LNHDA and CDR2 SQIVND (reference sequence). V was pared by 7 bases and J by 0 bases, with 15 bases between. This CDR3 contains 15 residues. The CDR3 nucleotides read TGTGCCAGTAACGGCGGAATTTCGATGAACACTGAAGCTTTCTTT. This translates into CASNGGISMNTEAFF.

This sequence joins TRBV11-2 and TRBJ2-1; D is unresolved. Germline CDR1 is SGHAT and CDR2 is FQNNGV. The V and J ends lost 2 bases and 0 bases respectively, with 8 bases between them. The CDR3 has 15 residues. The CDR3 coding sequence is TGTGCCAGCAGCTTAAGTGTCAGCTCCTACAATGAGCAGTTCTTC. Residues: CASSLSVSSYNEQFF.

This chain connects TRBV7-9 to TRBJ1-1, with D uncertain. The V end lost 3 bases, the J end lost 1 base, and 6 bases lay between the germline ends. The CDR3 contains 13 residues. The germline gives CDR1 SEHNR, CDR2 FQNEAQ (reference sequence). The CDR3 loop reads CASSFTTNTEAFF. DNA of the CDR3: TGTGCCAGCAGCTTCACAACGAACACTGAAGCTTTCTTT.

The chain employs TRBV4-3 and TRBJ1-4; possibly TRBD1 for D (6 bases). The CDR3 runs 13 residues. Trimming took off 2 bases at V and 12 bases at J, with 13 bases between the two ends. CDR1 is LGHNA, CDR2 YSLEER, per germline. CDR3 region: CASSQLPQGELFF. The CDR3 DNA follows: TGCGCCAGCAGCCAACTACCACAGGGAGAACTGTTTTTT.

This sequence joins TRBV18 and TRBJ2-5; D is perhaps TRBD2 (6 bases). This CDR3 has 16 residues. Germline CDR1 and CDR2: KGHSH and LQKENI. Trimming took 3 bases from V and 5 from J, leaving 19 bases between them. The CDR3 DNA is TGTGCCAGCTCACCTACGCCCCCATCGGGGGTGGAGACCCAGTACTTC. Its translation is CASSPTPPSGVETQYF.

The rearrangement joins TRBV15 to TRBJ2-3; 9 nucleotides align to TRBD2. The CDR3 loop spans 15 amino acids. V was clipped by 8 bases and J by 6 bases; unmatched bases: 12. Germline assignment: CDR1 LNHNV and CDR2 YYDKDF (reference sequence). CDR3 loop: CATAWGAGGTDTQYF. The CDR3 nucleotides are TGTGCCACCGCCTGGGGAGCGGGAGGTACCGATACGCAGTATTTT.

The chain recombines TRBV3-1 (or the pseudogene TRBV3-2) with TRBJ2-7, with a weak D call TRBD1 (5 bases). Germline assignment: CDR1 LGHDT and CDR2 YNNKEL (reference sequence). The CDR3 length is 16 residues. V lost 0 bases and J lost 4, with 16 bases in between. This CDR3 is CASSQERTRNIYEQYF. CDR3 in DNA: TGTGCCAGCAGCCAAGAACGGACACGAAACATTTACGAGCAGTACTTC.

V and J are TRBV10-3 and TRBJ2-7; the match to TRBD2 covers 10 bases. CDR1 is ENHRY, CDR2 SYGVKD, per germline. J was trimmed by 4 bases and V by 3 bases; bases with no gene match: 15. The CDR3 length is 18 residues. The CDR3 region is CAISEREVLAGELYEQYF. CDR3 nucleotides: TGTGCCATCAGTGAACGGGAGGTCCTAGCGGGAGAACTATACGAGCAGTACTTC.

The chain's CDR3 is CASSGHSQETQYF. CDR3 in DNA: TGTGCCAGCAGCGGACATTCCCAAGAGACCCAGTACTTC. The chain uses TRBV7-9 and TRBJ2-5, with a possible D match to TRBD1 (5 bases). Germline V lookup: CDR1 SEHNR, CDR2 FQNEAQ (reference sequence). The CDR3 is 13 amino acids. V lost 5 bases, J lost 1 base, and 8 bases lay in between.

This chain joins TRBV9 and TRBJ2-7, with a possible D match to TRBD1 (5 bases). CDR1 and CDR2 from the germline V gene are SGDLS and YYNGEE. V was cut by 0 bases and J by 2 bases, with 12 bases left in between. This CDR3 spans 15 amino acids. The CDR3 reads CASSVASQGTYEQYF. CDR3 coding DNA: TGTGCCAGCAGCGTAGCTTCCCAGGGAACCTACGAGCAGTACTTC.

The chain's CDR3 is CASSLQARDRYSGNTIYF. The DNA of the CDR3 is TGCGCCAGCAGCCTACAGGCTAGGGACAGATACTCTGGAAACACCATATATTTT. The genes are TRBV4-1 and TRBJ1-3, with 7 nucleotides matching TRBD1. The germline V gene has CDR1 MGHRA and CDR2 YSYEKL. V shed 4 bases and J 0 bases; nucleotides not matched to a gene: 12. CDR3 length: 18 residues.

This clone showed up just a few times. The CDR3 DNA sequence: TGTGCCAGCACTCGACAGGGGCCGAACACTGAAGCTTTCTTT. This sequence encodes CASTRQGPNTEAFF. The chain recombines TRBV6-5 with TRBJ1-1, with 8 bases aligning to TRBD1. Germline CDR1 MNHEY, CDR2 SVGAGI. V gave up 7 bases and J gave up 1 base; unmatched junction bases: 5. This CDR3 contains 14 residues.

The genes are TRBV25-1 and TRBJ1-1; D may be TRBD1 (5 bases). The CDR3 runs to 13 residues. Per the germline V gene, CDR1 is MGHDK and CDR2 is SYGVNS. V was pared by 4 bases and J by 7 bases, with 13 bases between. The CDR3 is CASSGVGGVEAFF. Here the CDR3 DNA reads TGTGCCAGCAGTGGGGTTGGGGGGGTTGAAGCTTTCTTT. The whole variable domain, remainder taken from reference TRBV25-1 and TRBJ1-1, is EADIYQTPRYLVIGTGKKITLECSQTMGHDKMYWYQQDPGMELHLIHYSYGVNSTEKGDLSSESTVSRIRTEHFPLTLESARPSHTSQYLCASSGVGGVEAFFGQGTRLTVV.

The V and J genes are TRBV5-6 and TRBJ2-7; TRBD1 aligns across 9 bases. Per germline, CDR1 SGHDT and CDR2 YYEEEE. Trimming removed 4 bases from V and 4 bases from J; junction bases left unmatched: 9. CDR3 length equals 15 residues. CDR3 residues: CASSRTGGPGYEQYF. In DNA, the CDR3 is TGTGCCAGCAGCCGTACAGGGGGCCCTGGATACGAGCAGTACTTC. Together with reference TRBV5-6 and TRBJ2-7, the CDR3 gives the full variable domain: DAGVTQSPTHLIKTRGQQVTLRCSPKSGHDTVSWYQQALGQGPQFIFQYYEEEERQRGNFPDRFSGHQFPNYSSELNVNALLLGDSALYLCASSRTGGPGYEQYFGPGTRLTVT.

V is TRBV5-4 and J is TRBJ2-5, with 9 nucleotides matching TRBD2. Germline V gene sequence: CDR1 SGHNT, CDR2 YYREEE (reference sequence). J was trimmed by 5 bases and V by 6 bases; bases with no gene match: 14. The CDR3 totals 16 residues. This chain's CDR3 is CASKPSALAGYETQYF. The CDR3 DNA is TGTGCCAGCAAACCCTCAGCTCTAGCGGGATATGAGACCCAGTACTTC.

The chain couples TRBV3-1 (or the pseudogene TRBV3-2) to TRBJ1-5; D is unclear. Germline-derived CDR1 and CDR2 are LGHDT and YNNKEL (reference sequence). V was clipped by 4 bases and J by 4 bases, with 8 bases between them. This CDR3 spans 13 amino acids. CDR3 in DNA: TGTGCCAGCAGCCCGACTTCGAATCAGCCCCAGCATTTT. Residues: CASSPTSNQPQHF.

The genes are TRBV5-1 and TRBJ1-2; TRBD1 aligns across 9 bases. This CDR3 comprises 14 residues. Trimming cost V 0 bases and J 10 bases; bases outside gene matches: 7. Germline loops: CDR1 SGHRS, CDR2 YFSETQ. DNA for the CDR3: TGCGCCAGCAGCTTGGTTAGGACAGGGGTGGCCTACACCTTC. Translation: CASSLVRTGVAYTF.

The rearrangement uses TRBV29-1 and TRBJ1-1; weak D call: TRBD1 (5 bases). Trimming took 0 bases from V and 3 from J, leaving 14 bases between them. The germline V gene encodes CDR1 SQVTM and CDR2 ANQGSEA. The CDR3 spans 15 residues. The DNA of the CDR3 is TGCAGCGTTGAAGATCTTGGGGGAGGGGACACTGAAGCTTTCTTT. Encoded protein: CSVEDLGGGDTEAFF.

The gene calls are TRBV6-5 and TRBJ1-2; 8 bases fit TRBD1. V lost 6 bases to trimming and J lost 8 bases; unmatched junction nucleotides: 8. The germline V gene has CDR1 MNHEY and CDR2 SVGAGI. The CDR3 runs to 13 residues. The CDR3 DNA is TGTGCCAGCAGGTCCTTGACAGGGGAAGGCTACACCTTC. It is translated as CASRSLTGEGYTF.

J is TRBJ1-4 and V is TRBV7-6; 7 nucleotides align to TRBD1. Trimming removed 1 base from V and 6 bases from J; junction bases left unmatched: 8. This CDR3 spans 16 amino acids. The germline gives CDR1 SGHVS, CDR2 FNYEAQ. In DNA form, the CDR3 reads TGTGCCAGCAGCTTAGAGGGGACAGTCCAAGATGAAAAACTGTTTTTT. Its protein is CASSLEGTVQDEKLFF.

The rearrangement joins TRBV7-2 to TRBJ2-7; 10 bases are a match to TRBD2. Trimming cost V 5 bases and J 4 bases; bases outside gene matches: 8. There are 15 residues in the CDR3. CDR1 is SGHTA, CDR2 FQGNSA, per germline. CDR3 protein: CASSTQRGGPYEQYF. CDR3 DNA: TGTGCCAGCAGCACCCAGCGGGGGGGCCCGTACGAGCAGTACTTC.

With respect to this clone: The sample carries other DNA sequences with the same CDR3. The chain uses TRBV4-1 and TRBJ2-7, with 9 bases aligning to TRBD2. Germline V gene sequence: CDR1 MGHRA, CDR2 YSYEKL. The CDR3 totals 14 residues. Germline trimming cut 4 bases from V and 1 base from J; bases unmatched to any gene: 2. In DNA, the CDR3 is TGCGCCAGCAGCCCCCTAGCGGGGTCCTACGAGCAGTACTTC. Its protein product is CASSPLAGSYEQYF.

The chain carries TRBV19 and TRBJ2-2; 7 bases fit TRBD1. V shed 5 bases, J shed 6 bases, and the junction held 9 bases outside the gene matches. Germline CDR1 LNHDA, CDR2 SQIVND (reference sequence). The CDR3 has 15 amino acids. The CDR3 DNA follows: TGTGCCAGTAGTCAGACAGGGAGACTTCCCGGGGAGCTGTTTTTT. As protein: CASSQTGRLPGELFF.

The rearrangement joins TRBV28 to TRBJ1-2, with 8 positions matching TRBD1. Germline V lookup: CDR1 MDHEN, CDR2 SYDVKM. This CDR3 has 16 amino acids. V lost 2 bases, J lost 6 bases, and 11 bases stayed unmatched. The CDR3 reads CASSLKGPGGGDGYTF. CDR3 DNA: TGTGCCAGCAGTTTAAAAGGCCCAGGGGGCGGGGATGGCTACACCTTC.

The chain recombines TRBV5-1 with TRBJ2-3; 8 nucleotides line up with TRBD2. This CDR3 contains 16 residues. The trim removed 4 bases at V and 2 bases at J, leaving 9 bases unmatched. Per the germline V gene, CDR1 is SGHRS and CDR2 is YFSETQ. CDR3 DNA sequence: TGCGCCAGCAGCCTAGGTAGGGGACTAGTCACAGATACGCAGTATTTT. It yields the protein CASSLGRGLVTDTQYF.

The gene calls are TRBV28 and TRBJ1-2, with D perhaps TRBD1 (5 bases). This CDR3 spans 15 amino acids. V was cut by 6 bases and J by 3 bases, with 17 bases left in between. Germline V gene sequence: CDR1 MDHEN, CDR2 SYDVKM. In DNA, the CDR3 is TGTGCCAGCAGGCAGGGCCCTTTCAAAGACTATGGCTACACCTTC. Translation gives CASRQGPFKDYGYTF.

The rearrangement uses TRBV6-5 and TRBJ1-3; 8 nucleotides align to TRBD1. Trimming cost V 10 bases and J 8 bases; bases outside gene matches: 13. The CDR3 extends over 14 amino acids. The germline CDR1 and CDR2 sequences are MNHEY and SVGAGI. CDR3 amino acids: CATTSSGRGHTIYF. The CDR3 DNA reads as TGTGCCACTACGTCGTCAGGCAGGGGGCACACCATATATTTT.

This clone appeared a single time. CDR3 sequence reads: CASSQVASGGLNTGELFF. The CDR3 DNA is TGCGCCAGCAGCCAAGTTGCTAGCGGGGGATTAAACACCGGGGAGCTGTTTTTT. The V call is TRBV4-3, the J call TRBJ2-2, with 10 positions matching TRBD2. Germline values: CDR1 LGHNA, CDR2 YSLEER. The CDR3 contains 18 residues. With V trimmed by 1 base and J by 2 bases, 7 bases remained unmatched.